Below are 16 T cell receptor beta chains sequenced from a single sample in a study of post-analysis software for immune sequencing data. Study-level points and caveats: The five TRBV segments detected at higher frequency in patients than in controls included TRBV5-6, TRBV5-1 and TRBV20-1.

Unique molecular identifiers featured in each of the TCR beta cDNA libraries. TCRdb ran MiXCR on the PCR reads and lists one entry per CDR3 protein. The table lists roughly 800,000 distinct CDR3 sequences, about 53% of them singletons. Their specific antigens are unknown. The specimen was blood. The receptors here all came from a girl aged 5 to 17 with multiple sclerosis.

In DNA form, the CDR3 reads TGTGCCAGCAGTGACGTGAGACTAGGTTCCTACGAGCAGTACTTC. Translating it yields CASSDVRLGSYEQYF. This sequence joins TRBV2 and TRBJ2-7; TRBD2 is a possible D gene (6 bases). Trimming removed 3 bases at V and 1 base at J, with 13 bases between. CDR1 is SNHLY and CDR2 is FYNNEI in the germline V gene. This CDR3 is 15 amino acids long.

This clonotype was picked up a small number of times. J is TRBJ2-7 and V is TRBV6-5, with 8 bases aligning to TRBD1. Germline-derived CDR1 and CDR2 are MNHEY and SVGAGI. The trim removed 6 bases at V and 0 bases at J, leaving 7 bases unmatched. CDR3 length: 15 residues. The CDR3 reads CASRSGQGLSYEQYF. In nucleotides, the CDR3 is TGTGCCAGCAGGTCCGGACAGGGCCTCTCCTACGAGCAGTACTTC.

The rearrangement links TRBV5-1 to TRBJ2-7, with TRBD2 matching over 9 bases. The V segment lost 4 bases and the J segment 7 bases; nucleotides outside the gene matches: 12. CDR3 length equals 15 residues. Per the germline V gene, CDR1 is SGHRS and CDR2 is YFSETQ. Written as DNA, the CDR3 is TGCGCCAGCAGCCAAAGCGGGGGGTCCGGGAATGAGCAGTACTTC. Its protein product is CASSQSGGSGNEQYF. Together with reference TRBV5-1 and TRBJ2-7, the CDR3 gives the full variable domain: KAGVTQTPRYLIKTRGQQVTLSCSPISGHRSVSWYQQTPGQGLQFLFEYFSETQRNKGNFPGRFSGRQFSNSRSEMNVSTLELGDSALYLCASSQSGGSGNEQYFGPGTRLTVT.

This clonotype has just one count. This chain connects TRBV6-5 to TRBJ1-6, with 11 bases lining up with TRBD1. CDR3 size: 16 residues. The germline CDR1 and CDR2 sequences are MNHEY and SVGAGI. V gave up 5 bases and J gave up 11 bases; unmatched junction bases: 11. The CDR3 spells CASSQPGTGGIPPLHF. The CDR3 region has the DNA TGTGCCAGCAGTCAACCCGGGACAGGGGGGATTCCACCCCTCCACTTT.

This clonotype has just a few counts. The V gene is TRBV10-3, the J gene TRBJ2-1, with D tentatively TRBD1 (6 bases). The V end was cut by 6 bases, the J end by 6 bases, with 18 bases between. The CDR3 is 15 amino acids. Germline CDR1 reads ENHRY; CDR2 reads SYGVKD. CDR3 region: CAIRSQGEEGNEQFF. CDR3 bases: TGTGCCATCAGATCACAGGGAGAGGAAGGCAATGAGCAGTTCTTC.

V is TRBV25-1 and J is TRBJ2-1; TRBD2 agrees at 8 bases. Germline values: CDR1 MGHDK, CDR2 SYGVNS. The ends lost 5 bases at V and 6 bases at J; junction bases unmatched: 9. CDR3 length equals 15 residues. CDR3 bases: TGTGCCAGCAGTAGAGCGGGACTAGAAGGCAATGAGCAGTTCTTC. Protein product: CASSRAGLEGNEQFF.

V is TRBV20-1 and J is TRBJ2-3, with 8 bases aligning to TRBD1. With 3 bases clipped from V and 2 bases from J, the junction kept 10 bases outside the gene matches. Germline loops: CDR1 DFQATT, CDR2 SNEGSKA (reference sequence). This CDR3 is built from 16 residues. CDR3 in amino acids: CSASSPGGAHTDTQYF. The CDR3 DNA reads as TGCAGTGCTAGCTCTCCAGGGGGCGCCCACACAGATACGCAGTATTTT.

This clonotype came up a few times. CDR3 bases: TGCGCCAGCAGCTTGGCCCTCGGGACTTCGGCGGGAGGGACAGATACGCAGTATTTT. Its protein product is CASSLALGTSAGGTDTQYF. The chain carries TRBV5-1 and TRBJ2-3, with TRBD2 identical over 9 bases. The trim removed 0 bases at V and 3 bases at J, leaving 14 bases unmatched. Germline V lookup: CDR1 SGHRS, CDR2 YFSETQ. The CDR3 covers 19 residues.

This clonotype was observed a few times. The gene calls are TRBV10-3 and TRBJ1-4; D uncertain. Trimming removed 3 bases from V and 5 bases from J, with 7 bases in between. Germline V CDR1 and CDR2: ENHRY, SYGVKD. The CDR3 is 13 residues long. The CDR3 region has the DNA TGTGCCATCAGTGAAGTTCGAAATGAAAAACTGTTTTTT. Residues: CAISEVRNEKLFF.

This clonotype was found a few times. The chain recombines TRBV12-3 or TRBV12-4 with TRBJ1-2, with unresolved D. The V and J ends lost 8 bases and 6 bases respectively, with 13 bases between them. CDR3 length equals 12 residues. This CDR3 reads CASRPPGHGYTF. The CDR3 DNA follows: TGTGCCAGCCGTCCCCCGGGCCATGGCTACACCTTC.

This clonotype was counted between two and nine times. The chain links TRBV20-1 to TRBJ2-1; D tentatively reads TRBD1 or TRBD2 (5 bases each). This CDR3 region has 13 residues. The germline V gene has CDR1 DFQATT and CDR2 SNEGSKA (reference sequence). The V end was cut by 0 bases, the J end by 10 bases, with 13 bases between. CDR3: CSARDLVGEEQFF. CDR3 DNA sequence: TGCAGTGCTAGAGATCTTGTGGGGGAAGAGCAGTTCTTC.

V usage is TRBV5-1 and J usage is TRBJ2-3; 7 nucleotides align to TRBD1. V dropped 4 bases and J dropped 5; count of bases not matched to a gene: 10. CDR1 is SGHRS and CDR2 is YFSETQ in the germline V gene. This CDR3 comprises 15 residues. CDR3 sequence: CASSQRFTGVDTQYF. The CDR3 region has the DNA TGCGCCAGCAGCCAAAGATTTACAGGGGTAGATACGCAGTATTTT.

The J gene is TRBJ2-7, the V gene TRBV11-2, with D possibly TRBD1 on 5 matching bases. Trimming shortened V by 7 bases and J by 8 bases, and 33 bases separated the two germline ends. The CDR3 covers 18 residues. The germline V gene encodes CDR1 SGHAT and CDR2 FQNNGV. Here the CDR3 DNA reads TGTGCCAGCATCAAAACCAGCACGAAGACAGCGATACCTACGAAGCAGTACTTC. This codes for CASIKTSTKTAIPTKQYF.

This clonotype came up a few times. The rearrangement links TRBV29-1 to TRBJ2-7; a possible D gene is TRBD1 (6 bases). CDR3 length: 15 residues. Germline loops: CDR1 SQVTM, CDR2 ANQGSEA. The V end lost 8 bases, the J end lost 2 bases, and 22 bases lay between the germline ends. The CDR3 protein is CSYISTGHPPYEQYF. As DNA, the CDR3 is TGCAGCTACATTTCTACGGGACATCCCCCCTACGAGCAGTACTTC.

Comment on this clonotype: Relative to the germline gene, one junction end is altered; a read error may explain this. The chain has TRBV4-2 and TRBJ1-1; tentatively, D is TRBD1 (5 bases). Per the germline V gene, CDR1 is LGHNA and CDR2 is YNFKEQ. This CDR3 spans 14 amino acids. CDR3 nucleotides: TGTGCCGGCAGCAAAGGGTTGGAGGGGACTGAAGCTTTCTTT. The encoded protein is CAGSKGLEGTEAFF.

This rearrangement joins TRBV21-1 to TRBJ2-1; TRBD1, the table's D call, was not compared with the DNA. TRBV21-1 has pseudogene status. This CDR3 has 14 residues. CDR3: CASSEAGQGGEQFF. DNA for the CDR3: TGTGCCAGCAGCGAAGCCGGACAGGGTGGTGAGCAGTTCTTC.